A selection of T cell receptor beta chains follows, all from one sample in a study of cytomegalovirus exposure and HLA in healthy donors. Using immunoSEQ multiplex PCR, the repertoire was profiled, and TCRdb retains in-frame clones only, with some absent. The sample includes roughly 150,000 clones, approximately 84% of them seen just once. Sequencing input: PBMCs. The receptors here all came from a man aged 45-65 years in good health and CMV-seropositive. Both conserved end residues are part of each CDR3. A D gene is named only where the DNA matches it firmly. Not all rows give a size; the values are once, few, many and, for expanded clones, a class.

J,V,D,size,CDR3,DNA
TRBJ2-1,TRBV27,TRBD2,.,CASSPRTSGYNEQFF,TGTGCCAGCAGTCCCAGGACTAGCGGGTACAATGAGCAGTTCTTC
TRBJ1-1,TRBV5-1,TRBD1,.,CASSRTGDTEAFF,TGCGCCAGCAGCAGGACAGGAGACACTGAAGCTTTCTTT
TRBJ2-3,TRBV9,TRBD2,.,CASSVEGLAGGNTDTQYF,TGTGCCAGCAGCGTAGAGGGGTTAGCGGGGGGGAATACAGATACGCAGTATTTT
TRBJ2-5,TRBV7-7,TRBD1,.,CASSPTGEETQYF,TGTGCTAGCAGCCCGACAGGGGAAGAGACCCAGTACTTC
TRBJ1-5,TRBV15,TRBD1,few,CATSRDRGQGNQPQHF,TGTGCCACCAGCAGAGATCGGGGACAGGGCAATCAGCCCCAGCATTTT
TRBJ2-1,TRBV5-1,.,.,CASSLGSTDNEQFF,TGCGCCAGCAGCCTAGGTTCCACCGACAATGAGCAGTTCTTC
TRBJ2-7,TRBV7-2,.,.,CASSLEVGVGLSFYEQYF,TGTGCCAGCAGCTTAGAGGTGGGAGTGGGACTGAGTTTCTACGAGCAGTACTTC
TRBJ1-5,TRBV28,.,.,CASSAPSINQPQHF,TGTGCCAGCAGTGCCCCGAGTATCAATCAGCCCCAGCATTTT
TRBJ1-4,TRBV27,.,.,CASSPAGQAHNEKLFF,TGTGCCAGCAGCCCCGCAGGACAAGCCCATAATGAAAAACTGTTTTTT
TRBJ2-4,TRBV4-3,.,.,CASSQDRASAGNIQYF,TGCGCCAGCAGCCAAGATAGGGCTAGCGCGGGAAACATTCAGTACTTC
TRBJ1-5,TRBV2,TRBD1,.,CASSKDRINQPQHF,TGTGCCAGCAGTAAGGACAGGATTAATCAGCCCCAGCATTTT
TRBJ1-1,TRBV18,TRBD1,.,CASSPPEGANTEAFF,TGTGCCAGCTCACCACCGGAGGGGGCGAACACTGAAGCTTTCTTT
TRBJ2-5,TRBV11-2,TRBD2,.,CASSLVGRAVQETQYF,TGTGCCAGCAGCTTAGTCGGGAGGGCCGTGCAAGAGACCCAGTACTTC
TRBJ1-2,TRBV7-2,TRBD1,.,CASSLSPGGYGYTF,TGTGCCAGCAGCTTATCCCCAGGGGGCTATGGCTACACCTTC
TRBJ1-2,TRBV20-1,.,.,CSPRGDYGYTF,TGCAGTCCTCGGGGGGACTATGGCTACACCTTC
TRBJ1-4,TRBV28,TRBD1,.,CASSPTGENEKLFF,TGTGCCAGCAGTCCCACAGGGGAAAATGAAAAACTGTTTTTT
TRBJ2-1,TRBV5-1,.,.,CASTPRAGEEYNEQFF,TGCGCCAGCACCCCCCGCGCCGGGGAGGAATACAATGAGCAGTTCTTC
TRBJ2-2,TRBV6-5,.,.,CASSSHREAGELFF,TGTGCCAGCAGTTCGCACAGGGAAGCCGGGGAGCTGTTTTTT
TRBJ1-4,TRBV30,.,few,CAWSTMRGEKLFF,TGTGCCTGGAGTACTATGAGGGGGGAAAAACTGTTTTTT
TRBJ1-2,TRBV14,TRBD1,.,CASSHGQGSYTF,TGTGCCAGCAGCCACGGACAGGGGAGCTACACCTTC
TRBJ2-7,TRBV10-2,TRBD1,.,CASTIGRDRGSYEQYF,TGCGCCAGCACCATAGGCCGGGACAGGGGATCGTACGAGCAGTACTTC
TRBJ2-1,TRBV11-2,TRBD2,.,CASSPRVAGYNEQFF,TGTGCCAGCAGCCCTCGGGTAGCGGGCTACAATGAGCAGTTCTTC
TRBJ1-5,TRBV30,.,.,CAWGPPVSNQPQHF,TGTGCCTGGGGCCCGCCCGTTAGCAATCAGCCCCAGCATTTT
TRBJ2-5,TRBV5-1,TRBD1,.,CASRPRGQQETQYF,TGCGCCAGCAGGCCCCGGGGACAGCAAGAGACCCAGTACTTC
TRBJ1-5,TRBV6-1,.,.,CASSGWSNLSGQPQHF,TGTGCCAGCAGTGGGTGGTCGAATCTATCGGGACAGCCCCAGCATTTT
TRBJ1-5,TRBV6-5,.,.,CASRSQVSNQPQHF,TGTGCCAGCAGATCTCAGGTTAGCAATCAGCCCCAGCATTTT
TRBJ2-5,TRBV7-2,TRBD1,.,CASSRQGSFETQYF,TGTGCCAGCAGCCGACAGGGGTCGTTTGAGACCCAGTACTTC
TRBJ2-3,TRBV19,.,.,CASGVLYSSTDTQYF,TGTGCCAGTGGAGTGCTTTATTCCAGCACAGATACGCAGTATTTT
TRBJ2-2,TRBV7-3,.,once,CASSFKGDTGELFF,TGTGCCAGCAGCTTCAAAGGGGACACCGGGGAGCTGTTTTTT
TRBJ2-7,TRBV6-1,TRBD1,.,CASRTDGQALEQYF,TGTGCCAGCAGAACGGATGGACAGGCCCTCGAGCAGTACTTC
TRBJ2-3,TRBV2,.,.,CASSPAMGQGITDTQYF,TGTGCCAGCAGTCCCGCCATGGGGCAGGGAATCACAGATACGCAGTATTTT
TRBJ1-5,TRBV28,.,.,CASSGNQPQHF,TGTGCCAGCAGCGGCAATCAGCCCCAGCATTTT
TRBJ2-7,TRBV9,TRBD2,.,CASSVTSVSYEQYF,TGTGCCAGCAGCGTCACTAGCGTTTCCTACGAGCAGTACTTC
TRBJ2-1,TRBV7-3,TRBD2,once,CASSPRTSLLHEQFF,TGTGCCAGCAGCCCACGGACTAGTTTGCTCCATGAGCAGTTCTTC
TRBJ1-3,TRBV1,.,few,CTSTTRGSGNTIYF,TGCACCAGCACCACCCGGGGGTCTGGAAACACCATATATTTT
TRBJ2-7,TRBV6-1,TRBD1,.,CASSTNRGPNYEQYF,TGTGCCAGCAGCACGAACAGGGGACCAAACTACGAGCAGTACTTC
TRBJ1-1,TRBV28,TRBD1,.,CASSPLGQGASEAFF,TGTGCCAGCAGTCCTTTGGGACAGGGGGCCTCTGAAGCTTTCTTT
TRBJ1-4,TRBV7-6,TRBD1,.,CASSFRQGSSLFF,TGTGCCAGCAGCTTCCGACAGGGTTCATCCCTGTTTTTT
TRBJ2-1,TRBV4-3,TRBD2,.,CASSQGTSGYNEQFF,TGCGCCAGCAGCCAAGGGACTAGCGGATACAATGAGCAGTTCTTC
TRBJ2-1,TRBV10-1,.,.,CASSGVNYNEQFF,TGCGCCAGCAGCGGGGTTAACTACAATGAGCAGTTCTTC
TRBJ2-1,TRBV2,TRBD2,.,CASRGAGSYNEQFF,TGTGCCAGCAGAGGAGCGGGATCCTACAATGAGCAGTTCTTC
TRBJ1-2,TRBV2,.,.,CASSAGTNYGYTF,TGTGCCAGCAGTGCAGGCACCAACTATGGCTACACCTTC
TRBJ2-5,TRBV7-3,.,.,CASSALSGETQYF,TGTGCCAGCAGCGCGCTTAGCGGCGAGACCCAGTACTTC
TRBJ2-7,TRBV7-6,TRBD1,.,CASSFDRGSYEQYF,TGTGCCAGCAGCTTTGACAGGGGGTCCTACGAGCAGTACTTC
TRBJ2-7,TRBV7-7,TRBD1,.,CASSLGGQGVYEQYF,TGTGCTAGCAGCTTAGGAGGACAGGGGGTGTACGAGCAGTACTTC
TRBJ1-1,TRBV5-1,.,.,CASSLVGQRGTEAFF,TGCGCCAGCAGCTTGGTCGGACAGAGGGGCACTGAAGCTTTCTTT
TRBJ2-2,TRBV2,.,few,CASNTGTMGTGELFF,TGTGCCAGCAACACAGGGACCATGGGCACCGGGGAGCTGTTTTTT
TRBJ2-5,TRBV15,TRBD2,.,CATSRGLRETQYF,TGTGCCACCAGCAGGGGACTACGAGAGACCCAGTACTTC
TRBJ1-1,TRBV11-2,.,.,CASSGFQFAGHTEAFF,TGTGCCAGCTCTGGGTTCCAATTTGCGGGGCACACTGAAGCTTTCTTT
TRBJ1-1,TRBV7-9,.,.,CASSFDGGNSEAFF,TGTGCCAGCAGCTTCGACGGGGGGAATTCTGAAGCTTTCTTT